This T cell receptor (beta chain) comes out of a study of tumor-infiltrating lymphocytes in primary liver carcinoma. Study results and caveats: Compared with tumor region pairs, tumor-adjacent and tumor-blood pairs overlapped less. Significantly larger top-250-clone fractions were found in tumors than in blood (p = 0.039).

From unsorted bulk tissue weighing about 17-30 mg, DNA and RNA were co-extracted. Through surgical resection, the patients' primary liver carcinoma was treated. Every tumor yielded five separate sampled regions. This clonotype was detected once. Its matching antigen is unknown. The input was 450 to 500 ng total RNA; TCR beta cDNA was made from it with a constant-region primer. Employing slightly modified ARM-PCR, three nested multiplex PCR rounds were run, and these gave rise to the TCR beta libraries. TCRdb passed the multiplex PCR reads through MiXCR, listing each CDR3 protein once. In the table there are about 74,000 distinct CDR3 sequences, 60% to 75% of which are singletons. The sample was liver tumor tissue from sampling region 4. Indicated subset: tumor region T4, right-lateral pole. The sequence came from a man aged 35-49 years with primary liver carcinoma and hepatitis B virus infection.

The CDR3: CATSRAVAGGAQYF. The CDR3 coding sequence is TGTGCCACCAGCAGAGCTGTCGCGGGAGGGGCGCAGTATTTT. V and J are TRBV15 and TRBJ2-3; TRBD2 aligns across 9 bases. The CDR3 totals 14 residues. Germline loops: CDR1 LNHNV, CDR2 YYDKDF (reference sequence). J lost 10 bases, V lost 1 base, and 6 bases had no gene match. The full variable domain, in which reference TRBV15 and TRBJ2-3 provide the parts outside the CDR3, is DAMVIQNPRYQVTQFGKPVTLSCSQTLNHNVMYWYQQKSSQAPKLLFHYYDKDFNNEADTPDNFQSRRPNTSFCFLDIRSPGLGDTAMYLCATSRAVAGGAQYFGPGTRLTVL.